This T cell receptor beta chain is drawn from a study of T cell repertoires in cytomegalovirus infection. Per germline, CDR1 SGHAT and CDR2 FQNNGV. There are 15 residues in the CDR3. On this clonotype itself: Its antigen is not known. A much larger clone is a single base away; this may be a read error.

MiXCR, run by TCRdb on the reads, gives a single entry per CDR3 protein. Among about 890,000 distinct CDR3 sequences listed, approximately 31% were seen once. Study results and limitations: Cumulative frequency of public TCR beta families picked out carriers of CMV plus the relevant HLA.

This sequence was found in a human donor in good health (CMV status not recorded). Some clones in this sample may be carry-over from other donors' samples. Sequencing was performed on cultured CD8+ T cells from PBMCs, taken from culture after CMV antigen stimulation. The chain recombines TRBV11-2 with TRBJ1-4, with D uncertain. The CDR3 sequence: CVSRPYLPTNEKLFF. CDR3 nucleotides: TGTGTCAGCAGACCCTACTTGCCGACTAATGAAAAACTGTTTTTT.